This T cell receptor (beta chain) was captured by sequencing in a study of cytomegalovirus exposure and HLA in healthy donors. Primers: 60 Vbeta forward and 13 Jbeta reverse. Libraries were prepared by immunoSEQ multiplex PCR; TCRdb keeps only in-frame clonotypes and omits some of them. The table shows 120,000 or so clones, with 60% to 85% occurring only once. Study-wide results and limits: Across donors, sequencing depth was assumed by presence/absence analyses to be roughly uniform. A list of approximately 160 TCR beta chains associated with cytomegalovirus was given.

With regard to this clone: Its cognate antigen is unknown.

The CDR3 is 20 residues long. The chain couples TRBV21-1 to TRBJ2-1; the D call of TRBD2 is as the table states it, not checked on the DNA. TRBV21-1 is reported as a pseudogene. This clonotype originated in a man aged 25-40 years in good health and CMV-seronegative. Sequenced material: PBMCs. DNA of the CDR3: TGTGCCAGCAGCTTGCCGACTAGCGGGAGGGCCGGGTGGTCCTACAATGAGCAGTTCTTC. It encodes CASSLPTSGRAGWSYNEQFF.